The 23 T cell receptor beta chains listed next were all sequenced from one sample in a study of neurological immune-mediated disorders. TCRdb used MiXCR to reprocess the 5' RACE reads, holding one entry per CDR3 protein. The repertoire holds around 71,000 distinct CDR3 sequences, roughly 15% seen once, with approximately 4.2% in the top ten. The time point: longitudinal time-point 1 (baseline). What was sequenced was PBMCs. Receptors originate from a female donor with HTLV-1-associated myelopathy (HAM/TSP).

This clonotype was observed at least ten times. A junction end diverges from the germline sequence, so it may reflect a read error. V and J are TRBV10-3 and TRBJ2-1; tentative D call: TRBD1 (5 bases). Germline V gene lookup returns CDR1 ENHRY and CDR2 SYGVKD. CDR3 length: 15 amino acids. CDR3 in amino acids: CAIRDRRSSYNEQFF. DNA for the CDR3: TGTGCCATCCGTGACAGACGGAGCTCCTACAATGAGCAGTTCTTC.

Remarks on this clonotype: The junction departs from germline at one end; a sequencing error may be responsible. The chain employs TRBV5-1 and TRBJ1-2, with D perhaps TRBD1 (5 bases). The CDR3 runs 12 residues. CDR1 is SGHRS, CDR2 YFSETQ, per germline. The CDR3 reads CASSLGGYGYTF. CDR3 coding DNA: TGCGCCAGCAGCTTGGGGGGCTATGGCTACACCTTT.

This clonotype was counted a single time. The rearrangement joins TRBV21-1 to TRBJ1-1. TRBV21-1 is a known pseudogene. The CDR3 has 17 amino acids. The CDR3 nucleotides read TGTGCCAGCAGCAAATTTTATGGAGCCGTCATGAACACTGAAGCTTTCTTT. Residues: CASSKFYGAVMNTEAFF.

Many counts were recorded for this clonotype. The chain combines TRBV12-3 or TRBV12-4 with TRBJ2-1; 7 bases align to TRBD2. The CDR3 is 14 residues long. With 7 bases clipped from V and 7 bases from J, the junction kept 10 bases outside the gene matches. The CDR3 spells CASTTFEAGNEQFF. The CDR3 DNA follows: TGTGCCAGCACTACCTTCGAAGCGGGGAATGAGCAGTTCTTC.

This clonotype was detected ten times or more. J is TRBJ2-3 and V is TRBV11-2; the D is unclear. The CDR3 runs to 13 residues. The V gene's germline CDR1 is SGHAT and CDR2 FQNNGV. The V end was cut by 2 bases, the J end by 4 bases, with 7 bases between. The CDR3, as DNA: TGTGCCAGCAGCTTAAGTAGCCCAGATACGCAGTATTTT. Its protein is CASSLSSPDTQYF.

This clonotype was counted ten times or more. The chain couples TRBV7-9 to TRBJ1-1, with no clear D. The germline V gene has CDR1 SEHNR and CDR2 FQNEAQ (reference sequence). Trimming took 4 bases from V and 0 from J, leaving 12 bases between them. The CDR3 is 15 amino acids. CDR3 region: CASSSRTYMNTEAFF. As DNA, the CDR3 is TGTGCCAGCAGCTCGAGAACCTATATGAACACTGAAGCTTTCTTT. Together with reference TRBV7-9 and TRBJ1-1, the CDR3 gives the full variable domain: DTGVSQNPRHKITKRGQNVTFRCDPISEHNRLYWYRQTLGQGPEFLTYFQNEAQLEKSRLLSDRFSAERPKGSFSTLEIQRTEQGDSAMYLCASSSRTYMNTEAFFGQGTRLTVV.

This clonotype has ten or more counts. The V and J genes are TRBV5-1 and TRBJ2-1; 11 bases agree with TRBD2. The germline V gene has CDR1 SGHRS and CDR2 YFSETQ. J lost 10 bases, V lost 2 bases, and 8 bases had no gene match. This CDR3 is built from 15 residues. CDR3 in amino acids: CASSFSGGATEEQFF. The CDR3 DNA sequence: TGCGCCAGCAGCTTTAGCGGGGGGGCCACGGAAGAGCAGTTCTTC.

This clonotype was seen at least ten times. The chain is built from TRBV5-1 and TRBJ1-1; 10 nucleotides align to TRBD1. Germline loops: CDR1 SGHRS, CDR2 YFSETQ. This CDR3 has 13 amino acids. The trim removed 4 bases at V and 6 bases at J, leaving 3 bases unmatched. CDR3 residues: CASSLGTGAEAFF. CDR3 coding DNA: TGCGCCAGCAGCCTAGGGACAGGGGCTGAAGCTTTCTTT.

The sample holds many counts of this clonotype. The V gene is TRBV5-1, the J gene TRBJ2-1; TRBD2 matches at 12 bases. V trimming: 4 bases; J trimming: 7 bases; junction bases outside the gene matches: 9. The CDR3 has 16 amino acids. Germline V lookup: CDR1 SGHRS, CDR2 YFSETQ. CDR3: CASSLFLAGGLNEQFF. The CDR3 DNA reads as TGCGCCAGCAGCCTTTTCCTAGCGGGGGGGTTGAATGAGCAGTTCTTC.

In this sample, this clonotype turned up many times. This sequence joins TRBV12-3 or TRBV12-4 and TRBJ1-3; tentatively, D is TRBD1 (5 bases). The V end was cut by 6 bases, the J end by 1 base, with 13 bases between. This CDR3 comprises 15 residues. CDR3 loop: CASSYRSPSGNTIYF. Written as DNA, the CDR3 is TGTGCCAGCAGCTACAGGTCTCCATCTGGAAACACCATATATTTT.

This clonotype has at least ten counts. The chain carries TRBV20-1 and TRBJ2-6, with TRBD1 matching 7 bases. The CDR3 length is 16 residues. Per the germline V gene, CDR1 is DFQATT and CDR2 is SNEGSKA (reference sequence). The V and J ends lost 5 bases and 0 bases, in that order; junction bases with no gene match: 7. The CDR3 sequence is CSAFTRDSSGANVLTF. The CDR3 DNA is TGCAGTGCTTTTACTCGGGACAGCTCTGGGGCCAACGTCCTGACTTTC.

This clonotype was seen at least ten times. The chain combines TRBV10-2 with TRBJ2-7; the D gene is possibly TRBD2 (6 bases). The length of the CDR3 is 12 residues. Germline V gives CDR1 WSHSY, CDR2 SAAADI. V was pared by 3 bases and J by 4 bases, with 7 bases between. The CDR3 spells CASSELAYEQYF. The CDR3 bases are TGCGCCAGCAGTGAACTAGCATACGAGCAGTACTTC.

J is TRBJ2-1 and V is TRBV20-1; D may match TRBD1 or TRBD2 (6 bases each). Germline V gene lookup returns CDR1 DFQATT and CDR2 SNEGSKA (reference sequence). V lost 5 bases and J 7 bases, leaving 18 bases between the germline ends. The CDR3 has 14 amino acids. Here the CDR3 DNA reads TGCAGTGCTTCCACGTGGGGGGCCAGAAATGAGCAGTTCTTC. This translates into CSASTWGARNEQFF.

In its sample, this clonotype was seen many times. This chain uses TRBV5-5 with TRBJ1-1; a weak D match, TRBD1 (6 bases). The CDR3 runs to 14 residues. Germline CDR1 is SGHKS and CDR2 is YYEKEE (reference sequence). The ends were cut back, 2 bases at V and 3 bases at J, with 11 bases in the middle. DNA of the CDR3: TGTGCCAGCAGCTTCATTGCAGGGGACACTGAAGCTTTCTTT. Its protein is CASSFIAGDTEAFF.

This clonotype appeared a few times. CDR3 nucleotides: TGTGCCAGCAGTGGACATCTCTACGAGCAGTACTTC. Protein product: CASSGHLYEQYF. J is TRBJ2-7 and V is TRBV25-1; D is undetermined. This CDR3 has 12 residues. Trimming removed 4 bases from V and 3 bases from J, with 7 bases in between. Germline CDR1 and CDR2: MGHDK and SYGVNS.

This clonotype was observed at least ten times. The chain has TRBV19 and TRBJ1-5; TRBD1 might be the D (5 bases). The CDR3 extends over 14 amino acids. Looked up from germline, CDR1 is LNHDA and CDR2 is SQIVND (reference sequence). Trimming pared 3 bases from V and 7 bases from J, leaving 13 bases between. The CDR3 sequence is CASSMGRGGQPQHF. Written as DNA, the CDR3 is TGTGCCAGTAGTATGGGACGGGGGGGACAGCCCCAGCATTTT.

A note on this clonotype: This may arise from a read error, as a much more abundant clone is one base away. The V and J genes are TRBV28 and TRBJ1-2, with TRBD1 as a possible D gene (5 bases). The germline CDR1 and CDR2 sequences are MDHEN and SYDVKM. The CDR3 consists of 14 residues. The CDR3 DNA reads TGTGCCAGCACCCTAACCCCGAGGGGCACTGGCTACGCCTTC. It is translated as CASTLTPRGTGYAF.

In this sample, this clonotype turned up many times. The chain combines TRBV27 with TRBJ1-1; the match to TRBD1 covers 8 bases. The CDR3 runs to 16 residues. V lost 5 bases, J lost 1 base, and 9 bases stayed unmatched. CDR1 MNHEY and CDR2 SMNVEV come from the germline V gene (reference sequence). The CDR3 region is CASSPPPGQGNTEAFF. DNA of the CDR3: TGTGCCAGCAGTCCGCCTCCCGGACAGGGGAACACTGAAGCTTTCTTT.

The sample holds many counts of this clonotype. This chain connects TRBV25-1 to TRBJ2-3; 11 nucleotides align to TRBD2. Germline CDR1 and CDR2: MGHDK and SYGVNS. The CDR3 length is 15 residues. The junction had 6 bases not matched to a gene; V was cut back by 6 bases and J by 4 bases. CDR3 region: CASSTSGGISDTQYF. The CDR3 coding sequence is TGTGCCAGCAGCACTAGCGGGGGAATATCAGATACGCAGTATTTT.

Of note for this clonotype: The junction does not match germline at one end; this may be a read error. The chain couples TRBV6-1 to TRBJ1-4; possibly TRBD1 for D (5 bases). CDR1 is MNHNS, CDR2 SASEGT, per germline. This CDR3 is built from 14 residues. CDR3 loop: CASRASYRQEKLFF. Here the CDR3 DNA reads TGTGCAAGCAGAGCCAGCTATAGACAGGAAAAACTGTTTTTT.

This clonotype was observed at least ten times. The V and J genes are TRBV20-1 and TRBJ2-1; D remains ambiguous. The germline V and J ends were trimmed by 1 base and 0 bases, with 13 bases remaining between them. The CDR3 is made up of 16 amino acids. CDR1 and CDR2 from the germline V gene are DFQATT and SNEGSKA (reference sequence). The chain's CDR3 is CSARGVSAHSYNEQFF. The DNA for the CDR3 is TGCAGTGCTAGAGGGGTCAGCGCCCACTCCTACAATGAGCAGTTCTTC.

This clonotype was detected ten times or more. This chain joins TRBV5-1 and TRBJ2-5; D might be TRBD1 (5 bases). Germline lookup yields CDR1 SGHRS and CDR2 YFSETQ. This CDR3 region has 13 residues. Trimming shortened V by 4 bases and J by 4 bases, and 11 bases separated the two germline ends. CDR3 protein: CASSRGQPETQYF. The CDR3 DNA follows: TGCGCCAGCAGCCGTGGACAACCAGAGACCCAGTACTTC.

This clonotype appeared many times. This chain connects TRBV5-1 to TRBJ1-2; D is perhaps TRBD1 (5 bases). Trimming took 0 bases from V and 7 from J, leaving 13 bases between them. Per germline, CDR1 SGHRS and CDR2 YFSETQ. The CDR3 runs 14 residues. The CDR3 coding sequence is TGCGCCAGCAGCTTGGGGGAAGGGACTGTTGGCTACACCTTC. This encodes CASSLGEGTVGYTF.